These 7 T cell receptor beta chains came from one sample sequenced in a study of blood T cell repertoires in COVID-19. Generated by immunoSEQ multiplex PCR, the TCRdb table keeps only in-frame clones and is missing some. The sample holds 55,000 or so clones, around 79% seen once. Sequencing used peripheral blood. The receptors originated from a man between 60 and 75 years old with acute or convalescent COVID-19.

The chain links TRBV25-1 to TRBJ2-1; perhaps TRBD1 as D (5 bases). Deletions cut 0 bases from V and 0 bases from J, with 9 bases between. The CDR3 covers 16 residues. Germline-derived CDR1 and CDR2 are MGHDK and SYGVNS. The CDR3 reads CASSEYGAVSYNEQFF. The CDR3 DNA reads TGTGCCAGCAGTGAATATGGGGCAGTCTCCTACAATGAGCAGTTCTTC.

J is TRBJ1-5 and V is TRBV5-1; 10 bases agree with TRBD1. In germline, CDR1 is SGHRS, CDR2 YFSETQ. The CDR3 loop spans 17 amino acids. Trimming cost V 4 bases and J 4 bases; bases outside gene matches: 11. The CDR3 bases are TGCGCCAGCAGCGTCGGGACAGGGGACACCGGGAATCAGCCCCAGCATTTT. Its translation: CASSVGTGDTGNQPQHF. Looking up the rest from reference TRBV5-1 and TRBJ1-5 gives the full variable domain: KAGVTQTPRYLIKTRGQQVTLSCSPISGHRSVSWYQQTPGQGLQFLFEYFSETQRNKGNFPGRFSGRQFSNSRSEMNVSTLELGDSALYLCASSVGTGDTGNQPQHFGDGTRLSIL.

V is TRBV9 and J is TRBJ2-3; TRBD1 is a possible D gene (5 bases). CDR1 SGDLS and CDR2 YYNGEE come from the germline V gene. Between the trimmed V and J ends, which lost 1 base and 0 bases, there was a span of 9 bases. This CDR3 comprises 15 residues. In DNA form, the CDR3 reads TGTGCCAGCAGCGTACAGGGTGCTAGCACAGATACGCAGTATTTT. This translates into CASSVQGASTDTQYF.

This clone was detected only once. The chain combines TRBV9 with TRBJ2-1; 11 bases are a match to TRBD2. Germline trimming cut 3 bases from V and 6 bases from J; bases unmatched to any gene: 11. Germline lookup yields CDR1 SGDLS and CDR2 YYNGEE. The CDR3 spans 17 residues. In nucleotides, the CDR3 is TGTGCCAGCAGCGCGGGTAGCGGGGGGGCCTTTAGCAATGAGCAGTTCTTC. The encoded protein is CASSAGSGGAFSNEQFF.

The chain joins TRBV5-1 to TRBJ1-1, with D unclear. The germline V and J ends were trimmed by 4 bases and 6 bases, with 13 bases remaining between them. CDR3 size: 13 residues. Per germline, CDR1 SGHRS and CDR2 YFSETQ. The chain's CDR3 is CASSPAAGSEAFF. DNA for the CDR3: TGCGCCAGCAGCCCCGCAGCCGGGTCTGAAGCTTTCTTT.

This clone came up once. CDR3 bases: TGTGCCACCAGTGGGGGGACAGGGGGTACGGATACGCAGTATTTT. Amino acids: CATSGGTGGTDTQYF. The chain is built from TRBV24-1 and TRBJ2-3; TRBD1 matches at 11 bases. The CDR3 is made up of 15 amino acids. Germline trimming cut 5 bases from V and 6 bases from J; bases unmatched to any gene: 6. The germline V gene encodes CDR1 KGHDR and CDR2 SFDVKD.

The CDR3 spells CASSLASGAIYEQYF. In DNA form, the CDR3 reads TGTGCCAGCAGCTTAGCTAGCGGGGCGATCTACGAGCAGTACTTC. V gene TRBV7-9 combines with J gene TRBJ2-7; 8 nucleotides match TRBD2. Germline V gene lookup returns CDR1 SEHNR and CDR2 FQNEAQ (reference sequence). The J segment lost 3 bases and the V segment lost 0 bases, leaving 4 bases of the junction unmatched. The CDR3 spans 15 residues. Full variable domain (rest looked up from reference TRBV7-9 and TRBJ2-7): DTGVSQNPRHKITKRGQNVTFRCDPISEHNRLYWYRQTLGQGPEFLTYFQNEAQLEKSRLLSDRFSAERPKGSFSTLEIQRTEQGDSAMYLCASSLASGAIYEQYFGPGTRLTVT.